This T cell receptor (beta chain) was recovered during a study of T cell clusters in autoimmune cytopenias. The CDR3 is 16 amino acids. Germline CDR1 reads KGHSH; CDR2 reads LQKENI. TRB was amplified from about 250 ng of peripheral blood genomic DNA per sample. Multiplex touch-down PCR amplified TRB using TRB-A and TRB-B pools in one tube. TCRdb reprocessed the multiplex PCR reads and stores each CDR3 protein as one record, lacking DNA. The sample has about 6,100 distinct CDR3 sequences. These same data were also listed under a study on T cell repertoires in aging, cancer and after chemotherapy.

V gene TRBV18 combines with J gene TRBJ1-2; TCRdb's D gene call, TRBD1, goes unchecked for lack of DNA. Material for sequencing was peripheral blood. This receptor was taken from a human donor in good health. The CDR3 loop reads CASSTDWGQTTAGYTF.